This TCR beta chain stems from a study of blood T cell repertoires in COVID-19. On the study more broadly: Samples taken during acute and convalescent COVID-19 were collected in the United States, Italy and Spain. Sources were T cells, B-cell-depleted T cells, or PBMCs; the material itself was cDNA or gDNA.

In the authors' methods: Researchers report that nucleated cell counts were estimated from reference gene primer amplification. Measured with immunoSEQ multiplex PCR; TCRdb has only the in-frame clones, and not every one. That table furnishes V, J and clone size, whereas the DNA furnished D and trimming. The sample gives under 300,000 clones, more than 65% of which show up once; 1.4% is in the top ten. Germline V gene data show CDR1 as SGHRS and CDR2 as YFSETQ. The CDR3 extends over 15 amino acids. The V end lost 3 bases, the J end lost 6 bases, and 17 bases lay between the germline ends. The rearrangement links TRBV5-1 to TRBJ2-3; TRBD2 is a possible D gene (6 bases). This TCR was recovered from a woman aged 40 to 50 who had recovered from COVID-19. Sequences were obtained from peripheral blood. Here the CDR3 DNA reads TGCGCCAGCAGCTCAAACCTCGTAGCGGCTGATACGCAGTATTTT. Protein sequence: CASSSNLVAADTQYF.